This T cell receptor beta chain was identified during a study of blood T cell repertoires in COVID-19 (dated by TCRdb to 2019 to 2021). Regarding the research as a whole: Samples from collaborators originated in the United States, Italy and Spain and spanned both the acute and convalescent phases of COVID-19. The material from the prospective study consisted of cDNA or gDNA derived from T cells, B-cell-depleted T cells, or PBMCs. Deeply sampled blood TCRbeta repertoires from subjects exposed to, actively infected with, or recovered from COVID-19 were included in the dataset. The repertoires were released in a freely available public database meant as a resource for research on the immune response to SARS-CoV-2. The samples were drawn from two sources: the first 160 participants of the ongoing ImmuneRACE study, and 1,000 to 1,500 subjects contributed by 6 global collaborators. A de-identified subject ID, COVID-19 status, age in years and sex were almost always included in the sample metadata. Where available, HLA class I and class II types were obtained from metadata supplied by the sample provider rather than from assay-based typing.

The germline V gene provides CDR1 SGHTA and CDR2 FQGNSA. From V the trimming removes 0 bases and from J it removes 2 bases, while the gene matches leave 3 bases of the junction unaccounted for. The CDR3 runs 16 amino acids, cysteine and phenylalanine included. Just the 48-base CDR3 DNA is kept, in frame starting at base 1. What the work shows at the level of the full study, not this receptor alone: Clinical and demographic metadata were provided uncurated, with the amount varying by source and participant.

TCRbeta CDR3 regions were amplified from genomic DNA using the immunoSEQ Assay, a bias-controlled multiplex PCR. In the authors' own workflow: Within the assay, amplification of reference gene primers was used to estimate how many nucleated cells each sample contained. To quantify the absolute abundance of each unique TCRbeta CDR3 rearrangement, sequence reads were collapsed and filtered. Productive Simpson clonality was computed per sample as the square root of Simpson's diversity index over productive rearrangements. The immuneACCESS repertoire file appears here via TCRdb, limited to in-frame rearrangements. These files lack a portion of the clones; in checked studies, under half of the deficit traces to unresolved V genes, and the cause of the others is not known. V and J calls and clone size are those listed in that table; D and trimming were worked out from the DNA. The sample has under 30,000 clones on record, roughly nine tenths of them singletons. The top ten clones comprise about 5.5% of the sample.

Points on this clone: Its antigen remains undetermined. The input lacks base qualities; no much larger clone sits a single base away.

Whole blood was collected in K2EDTA tubes by collaborating institutions according to the institutions' own protocols. For TCRbeta analysis, collaborator samples were shipped as frozen whole blood, as isolated PBMCs, or as DNA extracted from either sample type. The sequence derives from a man over 45 with active COVID-19. The V and J segments used are TRBV7-2 and TRBJ2-3; 9 junctional bases match TRBD2. Sequencing was done on a sample of peripheral blood. Read as DNA, the sequence is TGTGCCAGCAGCTTAGCACCTAGCGGGACCACAGATACGCAGTATTTT. This yields the protein CASSLAPSGTTDTQYF.